This T cell receptor (beta chain) was profiled in a study of low-dose radiotherapy and immunotherapy resistance in tumors. Background on the study: The fractionation for Cohort 1 was 0.5 Gy per fraction every 2 weeks, totaling 6.5 Gy.

CDR1 is MNHEY and CDR2 is SMNVEV in the germline V gene (reference sequence). V shed 7 bases and J 5 bases; nucleotides not matched to a gene: 10. This CDR3 has 16 amino acids. First-strand cDNA relied on TRAV- and TRBV-specific primers spanning alpha and beta chains. A roughly 20-cycle PCR with a constant-region primer and V-primer adapter amplified TCRs. mRNA isolates were amplified via in vitro transcription. TCRdb used MiXCR to reprocess the reads, holding one entry per CDR3 protein. Of tens of thousands of distinct CDR3 sequences in the sample, less than 20% were seen once. The time point denotes: after trial treatment. Regarding treatment: LDRT plus nivolumab, ipilimumab, low-dose cyclophosphamide and aspirin (RACIN trial). The study gave donors nivolumab, ipilimumab, aspirin, low-dose cyclophosphamide and low-dose radiotherapy. Patients with advanced, tumor-infiltrating lymphocyte-negative solid tumors were eligible.

This sequence originates from a male donor with prostate cancer. This chain joins TRBV27 and TRBJ2-2, with 10 nucleotides matching TRBD2. Sequencing used PBMCs, obtained after low-dose radiotherapy plus immunotherapy. The CDR3 DNA sequence: TGTGCCAGCAAAGGAGCGGGAGGGGTTCGGACCGGGGAGCTGTTTTTT. Residues: CASKGAGGVRTGELFF.